The 24 T cell receptor beta chains below all came from one sample that was sequenced in a study of beta chain features in type 1 diabetes. The isolated RNA, all of it, was reverse transcribed, so expressed TCRB transcripts were what got sequenced. The assay was immunoSEQ multiplex PCR, and TCRdb's table has in-frame clones only and misses some. The profile shows roughly 150,000 clones, approximately 8.4% of them singletons. The sample consisted of central memory CD4+ T cells from blood. The receptors shown here come from a woman between 18 and 30 years old in good health.

The chain has TRBV29-1 and TRBJ2-3; D gene uncertain. CDR1 is SQVTM and CDR2 is ANQGSEA in the germline V gene. Trimming cost V 8 bases and J 5 bases, with 20 bases left between them. The CDR3 covers 14 residues. CDR3 region: CSFRGSQSEDTQYF. The CDR3 coding sequence is TGCAGCTTTCGCGGCAGCCAATCGGAAGATACGCAGTATTTT.

The J gene is TRBJ2-5, the V gene TRBV19, with TRBD1 identical over 8 bases. Per the germline V gene, CDR1 is LNHDA and CDR2 is SQIVND (reference sequence). V trimming: 10 bases; J trimming: 1 base; junction bases outside the gene matches: 5. The length of the CDR3 is 13 residues. In DNA form, the CDR3 reads TGTGCCACCACCGGGACAGGCCAAGAGACCCAGTACTTC. Translation gives CATTGTGQETQYF.

This clone occurred a few times. This chain uses TRBV6-6 with TRBJ2-3; 8 nucleotides line up with TRBD2. Looked up from germline, CDR1 is MNHNY and CDR2 is SVGAGI (reference sequence). J lost 5 bases, V lost 10 bases, and 8 bases had no gene match. The CDR3 is 13 amino acids. The CDR3 bases are TGTGCCACAAAACGGGGGGGCCAAGATACGCAGTATTTT. Protein sequence: CATKRGGQDTQYF.

The V gene is TRBV6-1, the J gene TRBJ2-7; the match to TRBD1 covers 10 bases. The CDR3 loop spans 14 amino acids. The germline V gene encodes CDR1 MNHNS and CDR2 SASEGT. V shed 5 bases, J shed 3 bases, and the junction held 4 bases outside the gene matches. The CDR3 here is CASSRGQGIYEQYF. The CDR3 nucleotides are TGTGCCAGCAGTCGGGGACAGGGGATCTACGAGCAGTACTTC.

Only a few counts were recorded for this clone. The gene calls are TRBV5-1 and TRBJ1-1, with 8 positions matching TRBD1. The CDR3 spans 14 residues. Germline V gene data show CDR1 as SGHRS and CDR2 as YFSETQ. V trimming: 0 bases; J trimming: 8 bases; junction bases outside the gene matches: 6. The CDR3 DNA sequence: TGCGCCAGCAGCTTGGATACCGACAGGGGCGAAGCTTTCTTT. Translation: CASSLDTDRGEAFF.

V is TRBV10-3 and J is TRBJ2-5, with D uncertain. The germline V gene has CDR1 ENHRY and CDR2 SYGVKD. The CDR3 length is 13 residues. Trimming removed 6 bases at V and 5 bases at J, with 13 bases between. The CDR3 here is CAISPGLRETQYF. In DNA form, the CDR3 reads TGTGCCATCAGCCCGGGTCTAAGGGAGACCCAGTACTTC.

The sample holds a few counts of this clone. The CDR3 is CASSPGQWDYGYTF. The CDR3 region has the DNA TGTGCCAGCAGCCCGGGACAGTGGGACTATGGCTACACCTTC. The rearrangement joins TRBV5-4 to TRBJ1-2, with 7 bases lining up with TRBD1. CDR1 SGHNT and CDR2 YYREEE come from the germline V gene (reference sequence). The CDR3 sequence is 14 residues long. V shed 4 bases and J 3 bases; nucleotides not matched to a gene: 6.

The chain recombines TRBV7-2 with TRBJ2-2; D might be TRBD2 (5 bases). CDR3 length: 15 residues. V lost 5 bases and J 7 bases, leaving 17 bases between the germline ends. Per germline, CDR1 SGHTA and CDR2 FQGNSA. This CDR3 is CASSNSVLNDGELFF. In nucleotides, the CDR3 is TGTGCCAGCAGCAATAGCGTCCTTAACGACGGGGAGCTGTTTTTT.

The chain has TRBV29-1 and TRBJ1-1; D ambiguous. Looked up from germline, CDR1 is SQVTM and CDR2 is ANQGSEA. This CDR3 is built from 13 residues. Trimming cost V 3 bases and J 0 bases, with 8 bases left between them. The CDR3 DNA reads as TGCAGCGTTGAGCCTGGGCTGAACACTGAAGCTTTCTTT. Encoded protein: CSVEPGLNTEAFF.

CDR3 nucleotides: TGCGCCAGCAGCTCAGGGACTAGCGGGAACAATGAGCAGTTCTTC. It yields the protein CASSSGTSGNNEQFF. The chain employs TRBV5-1 and TRBJ2-1, with 13 bases identical to TRBD2. The V and J ends lost 3 bases and 5 bases, in that order; junction bases with no gene match: 2. Germline CDR1 and CDR2: SGHRS and YFSETQ. The length of the CDR3 is 15 residues.

The rearrangement links TRBV27 to TRBJ2-7; 8 nucleotides line up with TRBD2. V shed 1 base, J shed 5 bases, and the junction held 7 bases outside the gene matches. Germline V gene data show CDR1 as MNHEY and CDR2 as SMNVEV (reference sequence). The CDR3 consists of 15 residues. The CDR3 sequence is CASSLYTGGPHEQYF. For the CDR3, the DNA is TGTGCCAGCAGTTTATACACGGGAGGGCCCCACGAGCAGTACTTC.

There are a few counts of this clone. The chain links TRBV11-2 to TRBJ1-1; D is unresolved. The CDR3 consists of 14 residues. CDR1 and CDR2 from the germline V gene are SGHAT and FQNNGV. Deletions cut 5 bases from V and 2 bases from J, with 12 bases between. CDR3 bases: TGTGCCAGCAGCCCCAGAGACTTTAACACTGAAGCTTTCTTT. Translated: CASSPRDFNTEAFF.

A few counts support this clone. V gene TRBV7-9 combines with J gene TRBJ2-7; 8 nucleotides line up with TRBD2. Germline V gene sequence: CDR1 SEHNR, CDR2 FQNEAQ (reference sequence). The CDR3 is 15 amino acids. The junction had 6 bases not matched to a gene; V was cut back by 0 bases and J by 5 bases. This CDR3 reads CASSLAAGGNHEQYF. In nucleotides, the CDR3 is TGTGCCAGCAGCTTAGCGGCGGGAGGAAACCACGAGCAGTACTTC.

This chain uses TRBV11-3 with TRBJ2-1; D uncertain. CDR1 and CDR2 (germline): SGHNT, YENEEA. Trimming removed 2 bases at V and 3 bases at J, with 5 bases between. The CDR3 is made up of 13 amino acids. As DNA, the CDR3 is TGTGCCAGCAGCTTACCCAGCTACAATGAGCAGTTCTTC. It yields the protein CASSLPSYNEQFF.

A few counts support this clone. The chain links TRBV5-6 to TRBJ2-3; D is possibly TRBD1 (5 bases). This CDR3 contains 15 residues. The V end lost 0 bases, the J end lost 0 bases, and 8 bases lay between the germline ends. Germline CDR1 reads SGHDT; CDR2 reads YYEEEE. Here the CDR3 DNA reads TGTGCCAGCAGCTTGGAGTCAGGGAGCACAGATACGCAGTATTTT. Protein sequence: CASSLESGSTDTQYF.

As DNA, the CDR3 is TGTGCCAGCAGCCCTAGCGGGAGGGCCGATGAGCAGTTCTTC. Amino acid sequence: CASSPSGRADEQFF. The V and J genes are TRBV5-6 and TRBJ2-1, with 12 bases that match TRBD2. J lost 8 bases, V lost 4 bases, and 4 bases had no gene match. The CDR3 consists of 14 residues. The germline CDR1 and CDR2 sequences are SGHDT and YYEEEE.

This chain joins TRBV2 and TRBJ2-2, with TRBD1 matching 8 bases. With V trimmed by 6 bases and J by 4 bases, 7 bases remained unmatched. From germline, CDR1 is SNHLY and CDR2 FYNNEI. The CDR3 contains 15 residues. The CDR3 nucleotides read TGTGCCAGCAGGGTGGACAGGGCGGGCACCGGGGAGCTGTTTTTT. It translates to CASRVDRAGTGELFF.

This clone has only a few counts. This chain uses TRBV6-1 with TRBJ1-1; D remains unclear. The germline gives CDR1 MNHNS, CDR2 SASEGT. The CDR3 totals 13 residues. The V and J ends lost 11 bases and 1 base respectively, with 14 bases between them. CDR3: CAAYLRENTEAFF. CDR3 coding DNA: TGTGCCGCCTATCTACGGGAGAACACTGAAGCTTTCTTT.

This clone has more than one count but fewer than ten. The CDR3 spells CASSPRRGDWTEAFF. The CDR3 DNA sequence: TGTGCCAGCAGCCCTCGACGGGGGGATTGGACTGAAGCTTTCTTT. The V call is TRBV14, the J call TRBJ1-1; tentative D call: TRBD1 (5 bases). This CDR3 is 15 amino acids long. Deletions cut 4 bases from V and 5 bases from J, with 17 bases between. Germline CDR1 and CDR2: SGHDN and FVKESK.

The chain is built from TRBV4-1 and TRBJ2-7; 10 nucleotides line up with TRBD2. The CDR3 sequence is 19 residues long. Germline trimming cut 0 bases from V and 1 base from J; bases unmatched to any gene: 12. Germline V gives CDR1 MGHRA, CDR2 YSYEKL. In nucleotides, the CDR3 is TGCGCCAGCAGCCAAGATCTGGAGCGGGAGGGCCCTCGTTCCTACGAGCAGTACTTC. Its translation is CASSQDLEREGPRSYEQYF.

This clone was observed many times. This chain links TRBV30 with TRBJ2-3, with D unclear. The CDR3 has 12 residues. Germline V gene sequence: CDR1 GTSNPN, CDR2 SVGIG (reference sequence). The germline V and J ends were trimmed by 0 bases and 5 bases, with 6 bases remaining between them. The CDR3 loop reads CAWSVTGDTQYF. In DNA, the CDR3 is TGTGCCTGGAGTGTAACGGGAGATACGCAGTATTTT.

Concerning this clone itself: Within the sample, other DNA sequences also encode this same CDR3. The V and J genes are TRBV30 and TRBJ1-2; D call uncertain. The germline V gene encodes CDR1 GTSNPN and CDR2 SVGIG (reference sequence). The CDR3 sequence is 11 residues long. Trimming cost V 2 bases and J 5 bases, with 6 bases left between them. The CDR3 loop reads CAWSNGYGYTF. In nucleotides, the CDR3 is TGTGCCTGGAGTAACGGGTATGGCTACACCTTC.

The table lists this clone with a few counts. Other nucleotide sequences in the sample specify the same CDR3. This rearrangement joins TRBV7-9 to TRBJ1-1; TRBD1 might be the D (6 bases). Trimming took off 1 base at V and 6 bases at J, with 6 bases between the two ends. The CDR3 totals 12 residues. The germline CDR1 and CDR2 sequences are SEHNR and FQNEAQ (reference sequence). The CDR3 DNA follows: TGTGCCAGCAGCTTAGGACAGGCTGAAGCTTTCTTT. Its translation: CASSLGQAEAFF.

This clone has a handful of counts. The chain employs TRBV29-1 and TRBJ1-5, with D hard to call. CDR1 and CDR2 (germline): SQVTM, ANQGSEA. CDR3 length: 13 residues. Trimming took off 4 bases at V and 0 bases at J, with 7 bases between the two ends. CDR3 residues: CSVAGDSNQPQHF. The CDR3 DNA follows: TGCAGCGTTGCGGGAGATAGCAATCAGCCCCAGCATTTT.